A selection of T cell receptor beta chains follows, all from one sample in a study of metastatic and nonmetastatic thyroid tumors. TCRdb re-called clones via MiXCR from the PCR reads. The repertoire holds around 5,900 clones, with about a third as singletons. The sample was adjacent normal tissue. Every receptor here comes from a male donor with papillary thyroid cancer or a benign thyroid nodule (not recorded which). Some clones in this sample may be carry-over from other donors' samples. CDR3s include the opening cysteine and the closing phenylalanine or tryptophan. D genes are given only for firm matches. Part of the rows lack a size; the others show once, few, many or a class for expanded clones.

abundance | d_gene | j_gene | v_gene | CDR3nt | CDR3aa
. | . | TRBJ1-1 | TRBV11-3 | TGTGCCAGCAGCTATAGGAACACTGAAGCTTTCTTT | CASSYRNTEAFF
few | . | TRBJ1-1 | TRBV19 | TGTGCCAGTAATACGGGATACACTGAAGCTTTCTTT | CASNTGYTEAFF
. | TRBD2 | TRBJ2-7 | TRBV6-1 | TGTGCCAGCAGACCACGACTAGCGGGAGTCTACGAGCAGTACTTC | CASRPRLAGVYEQYF
. | TRBD2 | TRBJ2-7 | TRBV9 | TGTGCCAGCAGCGTAGGCACGTTGGGACTAGCGGGAGATACATTGAACGAGCAGTACTTC | CASSVGTLGLAGDTLNEQYF
. | . | TRBJ1-5 | TRBV20-1 | TGCAGTGCTACAGACGGCGATGGGGGTCAGCCCCAGCATTTT | CSATDGDGGQPQHF
few | . | TRBJ2-3 | TRBV11-2 | TGTGCCAGCAGCGTCTGGCGCAGCGCCACAGATACGCAGTATTTT | CASSVWRSATDTQYF
. | . | TRBJ1-1 | TRBV12-3/TRBV12-4 | TGTGCCAGCAGTGCCCTTTCTACGCTCACTGAAGCTTTCTTT | CASSALSTLTEAFF
. | . | TRBJ2-3 | TRBV6-2/TRBV6-3 | TGTGCCAGCAGCCCTAGCGCCCGCACAGATACGCAGTATTTT | CASSPSARTDTQYF
few | . | TRBJ1-4 | TRBV6-5 | TGTGCCAGCAGTCGGGGTCAGAATGAAAAACTGTTTTTT | CASSRGQNEKLFF
. | . | TRBJ2-1 | TRBV19 | TGTGCCAGTAGTATGGCCGGCTACTCCTACAATGAGCAGTTCTTC | CASSMAGYSYNEQFF
few | . | TRBJ2-7 | TRBV27 | TGTGCCAGCATTTTATCTCACCGGACCGAGCAGTACTTC | CASILSHRTEQYF
. | TRBD1 | TRBJ2-7 | TRBV6-1 | TGTGCCAGCAGTGTGCCAGGGGGATACGAGCAGTACTTC | CASSVPGGYEQYF
. | . | TRBJ2-3 | TRBV20-1 | TGCAGTGCTAGAGATTTGGCCTTGTCGCAGTATTTT | CSARDLALSQYF
few | TRBD2 | TRBJ2-7 | TRBV7-2 | TGTGCCAGCAGCAGACTAGCGGACTACTACGAGCAGTACTTC | CASSRLADYYEQYF
medium-sized | TRBD2 | TRBJ2-1 | TRBV3-1 | TGTGCCAGCAGCCCACTAGCGGGAGATCTTGAGCAGTTCTTC | CASSPLAGDLEQFF
few | TRBD2 | TRBJ2-3 | TRBV6-1 | TGTGCCAGCAGTTTCTTCCTAGCGGGAGGCACAGATACGCAGTATTTT | CASSFFLAGGTDTQYF
. | . | TRBJ2-1 | TRBV30 | TGTGCCTGGAGCCCGTCCTACAATGAGCAGTTCTTC | CAWSPSYNEQFF
. | TRBD2 | TRBJ2-7 | TRBV30 | TGTGCCGGACGACTAGCGGCAGGTCACGAGCAGTACTTC | CAGRLAAGHEQYF
. | . | TRBJ2-1 | TRBV11-2 | TGTGCCAGCAGCTTAGGGGGAGGGGGGAGCTCCTACAATGAGCAGTTCTTC | CASSLGGGGSSYNEQFF
. | TRBD2 | TRBJ2-3 | TRBV11-2 | TGTGCCAGCTCTATCGGACTAGCGCCCCGACCGGGCACAGATACGCAGTATTTT | CASSIGLAPRPGTDTQYF
. | . | TRBJ1-6 | TRBV6-1 | TGTGCCAGCAGAGCCTGGCGGGGTGGGAATTCACCCCTCCACTTT | CASRAWRGGNSPLHF
. | . | TRBJ1-3 | TRBV20-1 | TGCAGTGCTAGGTCGCCGGGAGGAAACACCATATATTTT | CSARSPGGNTIYF
. | TRBD2 | TRBJ2-3 | TRBV3-1 | TGTGCCAGCGAGAACCGCGGGGGGCAATCAGATACGCAGTATTTT | CASENRGGQSDTQYF
. | . | TRBJ1-5 | TRBV20-1 | TGCAGTGCTAGAGATGTTAAGGGGCAGGGTGGTCAGCCCCAGCATTTT | CSARDVKGQGGQPQHF
. | . | TRBJ1-2 | TRBV7-2 | TGTGCCAGCAGCTTAGGTCCGGGGCCCTATGGCTACACCTTC | CASSLGPGPYGYTF
. | . | TRBJ2-7 | TRBV12-3/TRBV12-4 | TGTGCCAGCACCCAAGGGGCCCAAGTGCAGTACTTC | CASTQGAQVQYF
many | . | TRBJ1-4 | TRBV5-1 | TGCGCCAGCAGCTTGACGGAGCCGATTGAAAAACTGTTTTTT | CASSLTEPIEKLFF
few | . | TRBJ1-1 | TRBV5-1 | TGCGCCAGCAGCCCTGAGACGGGTGAAGCTTTCTTT | CASSPETGEAFF
few | TRBD2 | TRBJ2-7 | TRBV28 | TGTGCCAGCAGTTTAGCGGGGGAGGGCGAGCAGTACTTC | CASSLAGEGEQYF
. | TRBD2 | TRBJ2-2 | TRBV20-1 | TGCAGTGCTAGAGATTCGAGCGGGAGGTCCCCCGGGGAGCTGTTTTTT | CSARDSSGRSPGELFF
. | . | TRBJ1-1 | TRBV19 | TGTGCCAGTAGTATAGTAACTAACACTGAAGCTTTCTTT | CASSIVTNTEAFF
few | TRBD1 | TRBJ2-7 | TRBV28 | TGTGCCAGCAGTTACTCGGCAGGGGGAGTCTACGAGCAGTACTTC | CASSYSAGGVYEQYF
. | . | TRBJ2-7 | TRBV28 | TGTGCCAGCAGTACAACAGGGTCCTACGAGCAGTACTTC | CASSTTGSYEQYF
few | . | TRBJ1-5 | TRBV6-1 | TGTGCCAGCAGCTTAGTAGGGAGAGGGCAAAATCAGCCCCAGCATTTT | CASSLVGRGQNQPQHF
few | . | TRBJ2-1 | TRBV2 | TGTGCCAGCGGTAGCCCAGGGACCTACAATGAGCAGTTCTTC | CASGSPGTYNEQFF
few | . | TRBJ1-3 | TRBV19 | TGTGCCAGTAGTGGAGGAGACCGGTATTTT | CASSGGDRYF
few | . | TRBJ1-5 | TRBV27 | TGTGCCACCCCCCTGGGGTTTTGGAATCAGCCCCAGCATTTT | CATPLGFWNQPQHF
. | TRBD1 | TRBJ1-2 | TRBV4-1 | TGCGCCAGCAGCCAAGTTAAAGGGACAGGGGGCTCTATCGGCTATGGCTACACCTTC | CASSQVKGTGGSIGYGYTF
. | . | TRBJ2-7 | TRBV5-6 | TGTGCCAGCAGCTTCGGCCATTCATCCAACGAGCAGTACTTC | CASSFGHSSNEQYF
. | . | TRBJ1-1 | TRBV20-1 | TGCAGTGCTAGCGGGCCGGGGGCGAGGACTGAAGCTTTCTTT | CSASGPGARTEAFF
. | . | TRBJ2-1 | TRBV5-4 | TGTGCCAGCAGCTTGGGGGGGGACGGGTACAATGAGCAGTTCTTC | CASSLGGDGYNEQFF
medium-sized | . | TRBJ2-1 | TRBV9 | TGTGCCAGCAGCGTAGGGGGGGACTCCTACAATGAGCAGTTCTTC | CASSVGGDSYNEQFF
medium-sized | . | TRBJ1-1 | TRBV5-1 | TGCGCCAGCAGCCCCCCTACTGGGCTCACTGAAGCTTTCTTT | CASSPPTGLTEAFF
few | TRBD2 | TRBJ2-7 | TRBV2 | TGTGCCAGCAGTCGAGGACTAGCGGGAGTAGGAGGGACCTACGAGCAGTACTTC | CASSRGLAGVGGTYEQYF
few | . | TRBJ1-1 | TRBV6-2/TRBV6-3 | TGTGCCAGCAGTAATACAGAGAACACTGAAGCTTTCTTT | CASSNTENTEAFF